The rows below give T cell receptor beta chains drawn from one sample of a study of molecular identifiers for immune sequencing clone quantification. MiXCR, run by TCRdb on the PCR reads, gives a single entry per CDR3 protein. In the table there are roughly 300,000 distinct CDR3 sequences, 24% of which are singletons. The specimen sequenced was naive CD8+ T cells from blood, with Jurkat cell RNA spiked in. The receptors originated from a human donor in good health. Some libraries in this study had Jurkat cell RNA spiked in. Both conserved end residues are part of each CDR3. D genes are given only for firm matches. Only some rows state a clone size, as once, few, many or a class for expanded clones.

D: .; J: TRBJ2-2; V: TRBV19; size: .; DNA: TGTGCCAGTAGTATCGGGACTAGGGGGCCCGGGGAGCTGTTTTTT; CDR3: CASSIGTRGPGELFF
D: TRBD2; J: TRBJ2-3; V: TRBV19; size: .; DNA: TGTGCCAGTAGTCCCTCCCCGGGACTAGCGGGAGGAAGCCCTTTAAGCACAGATACGCAGTATTTT; CDR3: CASSPSPGLAGGSPLSTDTQYF
D: .; J: TRBJ2-2; V: TRBV27; size: .; DNA: TGTGCCAGCGGTTTTTTGGGGGGGGCCTGGGTCGGGGAGCTGTTTTTT; CDR3: CASGFLGGAWVGELFF
D: TRBD1; J: TRBJ2-1; V: TRBV30; size: few; DNA: TGTGCCTGGAGTATCGGGACAGGGGAGTATGAGCAGTTCTTC; CDR3: CAWSIGTGEYEQFF
D: .; J: TRBJ2-3; V: TRBV12-3/TRBV12-4; size: many; DNA: TGTGCCAGCAGCTTAAGAGATACGCAGTATTTT; CDR3: CASSLRDTQYF
D: TRBD2; J: TRBJ2-5; V: TRBV6-6; size: many; DNA: TGTGCCAGCAGTTACCTGGCCCTCTCTAGCGGGGGACTCCCCTCTGAGACCCAGTACTTC; CDR3: CASSYLALSSGGLPSETQYF
D: .; J: TRBJ1-1; V: TRBV19; size: few; DNA: TGTGCCAGTAGTATAGCCCGGGGGCTAGAAGCTTTCTTT; CDR3: CASSIARGLEAFF
D: .; J: TRBJ2-6; V: TRBV4-3; size: .; DNA: TGCGCCAGCAGCCACCTATCAGGGGCCAACGTCCTGACTTTC; CDR3: CASSHLSGANVLTF
D: .; J: TRBJ1-1; V: TRBV13; size: .; DNA: TGTGCCAGCAGCCCTAGCCAGGCAGGGGCTATGAACCCTGAAGCTTTCTTT; CDR3: CASSPSQAGAMNPEAFF
D: TRBD2; J: TRBJ2-5; V: TRBV11-2; size: .; DNA: TGTGCCAGCAGCTTAAGGACTAGCGCCCAAGAGACCCAGTACTTC; CDR3: CASSLRTSAQETQYF
D: TRBD1; J: TRBJ2-6; V: TRBV29-1; size: many; DNA: TGCAGCGCCACAGGGGATGGGGCCAACGTCCTGACTTTC; CDR3: CSATGDGANVLTF
D: TRBD1; J: TRBJ2-6; V: TRBV29-1; size: .; DNA: TGCAGCGTTGAGGACAGGGGGCGTTCCTCACCGTTATCTGGGGCCAACGTCCTGACTTTC; CDR3: CSVEDRGRSSPLSGANVLTF
D: TRBD1; J: TRBJ2-4; V: TRBV7-9; size: .; DNA: TGTGCCAGCAGCTTAGCTTACGGACAGGAGAGCTCGAACATTCAGTACTTC; CDR3: CASSLAYGQESSNIQYF
D: .; J: TRBJ2-7; V: TRBV6-2/TRBV6-3; size: few; DNA: TGTGCCAGCAGCCTGGGGGCAACAACCTACGAGCAGTACTTC; CDR3: CASSLGATTYEQYF
D: .; J: TRBJ1-4; V: TRBV3-1; size: .; DNA: TGTGCCAGCAGCCAAGTAATCCCGGTCGCAACTAATGAAAAACTGTTTTTT; CDR3: CASSQVIPVATNEKLFF
D: .; J: TRBJ1-1; V: TRBV27; size: many; DNA: TGTGCCAGCAGTTTATTGGCAGGGCTGAACACTGAAGCTTTCTTT; CDR3: CASSLLAGLNTEAFF
D: TRBD1; J: TRBJ2-7; V: TRBV4-3; size: many; DNA: TGCGCCAGCAGCCAAGACGGGACAGGGCCCTACGAGCAGTACTTC; CDR3: CASSQDGTGPYEQYF
D: TRBD1; J: TRBJ1-3; V: TRBV2; size: few; DNA: TGTGCCAGCAGAGACAGGGTGGAAAATGGAAACACCATATATTTT; CDR3: CASRDRVENGNTIYF
D: .; J: TRBJ1-4; V: TRBV9; size: few; DNA: TGTGCCAGCAGCGAGGGGGGGGCGAGTAATGAAAAACTGTTTTTT; CDR3: CASSEGGASNEKLFF
D: .; J: TRBJ2-3; V: TRBV27; size: few; DNA: TGTGCCAGCAGCCCAGAGCCGGGACCCAAGGCAGATACGCAGTATTTT; CDR3: CASSPEPGPKADTQYF
D: .; J: TRBJ1-1; V: TRBV6-5; size: .; DNA: TGTGCCAGCATCTCAAACACTGAAGCTTTCTTT; CDR3: CASISNTEAFF
D: .; J: TRBJ1-5; V: TRBV7-2; size: many; DNA: TGTGCCAGCAGCTTATTTCCAGAGGGCAATCAGCCCCAGCATTTT; CDR3: CASSLFPEGNQPQHF
D: TRBD1; J: TRBJ2-3; V: TRBV19; size: .; DNA: TGTGCCAGTAGTACGGGACAGGGGCCAGATACGCAGTATTTT; CDR3: CASSTGQGPDTQYF
D: .; J: TRBJ2-3; V: TRBV7-9; size: many; DNA: TGTGCCAGCAGCTTAACTGCGGGGACCCAAGATACGCAGTATTTT; CDR3: CASSLTAGTQDTQYF
D: TRBD2; J: TRBJ2-1; V: TRBV24-1; size: .; DNA: TGTGCCACCAGTGATCCTAGCGGGGGGAATGAGCAGATCTTC; CDR3: CATSDPSGGNEQIF
D: .; J: TRBJ1-5; V: TRBV6-5; size: few; DNA: TGTGCCAGCGATACAGGGATGAGCAATCAGCCCCAGCATTTT; CDR3: CASDTGMSNQPQHF
D: TRBD2; J: TRBJ2-5; V: TRBV7-6; size: few; DNA: TGTGCCAGCAGCTTAGCTAGCGGGGCAACCATGAAGGAGACCCAGTACTTC; CDR3: CASSLASGATMKETQYF
D: .; J: TRBJ2-5; V: TRBV2; size: .; DNA: TGTGCCAGCAAGGTGGGGTCTAGAGAGACCCAGTACTTC; CDR3: CASKVGSRETQYF
D: .; J: TRBJ1-6; V: TRBV3-1; size: .; DNA: TGTGCCAGCAGTCAACGGGACACCGGTGGAGTTGCACCCCTCCACTTT; CDR3: CASSQRDTGGVAPLHF
D: TRBD2; J: TRBJ2-3; V: TRBV29-1; size: many; DNA: TGCAGCGTTGAAGACCGGGACAGGGGACTAGCGGGAGGGCCGACAGATACGCAGTATTTT; CDR3: CSVEDRDRGLAGGPTDTQYF
D: .; J: TRBJ2-7; V: TRBV12-3/TRBV12-4; size: .; DNA: TGTGCCAGCAGAGGGGGGTCGGCCCACGAGCAGTACTTC; CDR3: CASRGGSAHEQYF
D: TRBD1; J: TRBJ2-7; V: TRBV6-2/TRBV6-3; size: few; DNA: TGTGCCAGCAGTTATGGGACAGGGCCCACCTACGAGCAGTACTTC; CDR3: CASSYGTGPTYEQYF
D: .; J: TRBJ2-5; V: TRBV10-2; size: few; DNA: TGCGCCAGCAGTCATAATAGGGGTGAGACCCAGTACTTC; CDR3: CASSHNRGETQYF
D: .; J: TRBJ2-3; V: TRBV29-1; size: .; DNA: TGCAGCGTCCGAAGGGACGAGCGGTACTCAGATACGCAGTATTTT; CDR3: CSVRRDERYSDTQYF
D: .; J: TRBJ2-5; V: TRBV4-3; size: few; DNA: TGCGCCAGCAGCCAAGAACCAGGCGCGGAGACCCAGTACTTC; CDR3: CASSQEPGAETQYF
D: TRBD2; J: TRBJ2-3; V: TRBV18; size: .; DNA: TGTGCCAGCTCACCACCGATAGCGGGAGAGAGAGATACGCAGTATTTT; CDR3: CASSPPIAGERDTQYF
D: TRBD1; J: TRBJ1-3; V: TRBV3-1; size: .; DNA: TGTGCCAGCAGCCAAGTTGGGACAGCGCTGAGCTCTGGAAACACCATATATTTT; CDR3: CASSQVGTALSSGNTIYF
D: .; J: TRBJ1-3; V: TRBV6-2/TRBV6-3; size: few; DNA: TGTGCCAGCAGCTCGGGACGTCCTGACGGAAACACCATATATTTT; CDR3: CASSSGRPDGNTIYF
D: .; J: TRBJ2-2; V: TRBV5-5; size: .; DNA: TGTGCCAGCAGCCCCGACAGGACGTACGCCGGGGAGCTGTTTTTT; CDR3: CASSPDRTYAGELFF
D: .; J: TRBJ2-2; V: TRBV3-1; size: many; DNA: TGTGCCAGCAGCCTAGGGAGAACCGGGGAGCTGTTTTTT; CDR3: CASSLGRTGELFF
D: .; J: TRBJ1-1; V: TRBV29-1; size: many; DNA: TGCAGCGGAACATGGACAGCTGAAGCTTTCTTT; CDR3: CSGTWTAEAFF
D: TRBD1; J: TRBJ1-1; V: TRBV7-2; size: .; DNA: TGTGCCAGCGGCCCCCAGAAAGGACAGGGTTTACCTGAAGCTTTCTTT; CDR3: CASGPQKGQGLPEAFF
D: TRBD1; J: TRBJ2-7; V: TRBV4-1; size: .; DNA: TGCGCCAGCCGCCAAGGTACAGGGGGCCCCTACGAGCAGTACTTC; CDR3: CASRQGTGGPYEQYF
D: .; J: TRBJ2-3; V: TRBV28; size: few; DNA: TGTGCCAGCAGTTTAAGGTCCGGGATCGTAGATACGCAGTATTTT; CDR3: CASSLRSGIVDTQYF
D: TRBD2; J: TRBJ2-1; V: TRBV12-3/TRBV12-4; size: .; DNA: TGTGCCAGCAGTCCCGCCGGACGGGGGCTAGCGGGAGACAATGAGCAGTTCTTC; CDR3: CASSPAGRGLAGDNEQFF
D: .; J: TRBJ1-1; V: TRBV6-6; size: many; DNA: TGTGCCAGCAGTTACGACGTAGGGGTGGACGCTTTCTTT; CDR3: CASSYDVGVDAFF
D: .; J: TRBJ1-5; V: TRBV19; size: few; DNA: TGTGCCAGTGGAATGGGGTTTCAGCCCCAGCATTTT; CDR3: CASGMGFQPQHF
D: TRBD1; J: TRBJ1-1; V: TRBV7-9; size: many; DNA: TGTGCCAGCAGCCCGCGGACAGGGACGGCTTTCTTT; CDR3: CASSPRTGTAFF
D: TRBD1; J: TRBJ2-3; V: TRBV2; size: few; DNA: TGTGCCAGCAGCCTTAGGGGACAGACAGATACGCAGTATTTT; CDR3: CASSLRGQTDTQYF
D: .; J: TRBJ1-1; V: TRBV4-2; size: .; DNA: TGTGCCAGCAGCCAAGAAGGTTTGGGCCGGAACACTGAAGCTTTCTTT; CDR3: CASSQEGLGRNTEAFF
D: TRBD1; J: TRBJ2-5; V: TRBV5-1; size: many; DNA: TGCGCCAGCAGCTGGGACAGTCCGGAGACCCAGTACTTC; CDR3: CASSWDSPETQYF
D: .; J: TRBJ1-4; V: TRBV7-9; size: many; DNA: TGTGCCAGCACAGAAAGGGAGGAAAAACTGTTTTTT; CDR3: CASTEREEKLFF
D: .; J: TRBJ1-4; V: TRBV14; size: many; DNA: TGTGCCAGCAGCCGTCGAGCAACTAATGAAAAACTGTTTTTT; CDR3: CASSRRATNEKLFF
D: .; J: TRBJ2-3; V: TRBV2; size: .; DNA: TGTGCCAGCAGTGAAGGGCCCCGGGGGCCCACAGATACGCAGTATTTT; CDR3: CASSEGPRGPTDTQYF
D: .; J: TRBJ2-1; V: TRBV7-6; size: many; DNA: TGTGCCAGCAGCTTAGACGGCAGGGGGGGCGATGAGCAGTTCTTC; CDR3: CASSLDGRGGDEQFF
D: .; J: TRBJ1-3; V: TRBV6-5; size: .; DNA: TGTGCCAGCAGTTACGGGGGACCTGGAAACACCATATATTTT; CDR3: CASSYGGPGNTIYF
D: TRBD2; J: TRBJ2-1; V: TRBV7-9; size: few; DNA: TGTGCCAGCAGCCCAGGGACTAGCGGGGTGAGCTCCTACAATGAGCAGTTCTTC; CDR3: CASSPGTSGVSSYNEQFF
D: TRBD1; J: TRBJ1-2; V: TRBV29-1; size: .; DNA: TGCAGCGTCGTGGGACAGGCTTCCAATAGGGGCTACACCTTC; CDR3: CSVVGQASNRGYTF